Here is one T cell receptor (beta chain) with its context. The antigen is not known. The CDR3 runs 18 residues. V lost 5 bases and J lost 3; bases outside the gene matches: 14. From germline, CDR1 is SGHTA and CDR2 FQGTGA. The data were obtained in a study of OX40 agonist ivuxolimab in advanced cancers. For the study at large: Of the participants, approximately 40% had some prior anti-PD-1, anti-PD-L1 or anti-CTLA-4 therapy, which was allowed.

The study's findings and limits: Some nonresponders additionally presented with little normalized T-cell clonal expansion.

Libraries were prepared by immunoSEQ multiplex PCR; TCRdb keeps only in-frame clonotypes and omits some of them. The sample yields roughly 60,000 clones, around four fifths seen once. The V gene is TRBV7-3, the J gene TRBJ2-3, with TRBD2 matching over 10 bases. Here the sequenced sample was CD4+ or CD8+ T cells sorted from blood, taken in a trial of the OX40 agonist ivuxolimab. The sequence was collected from an adult with an advanced solid tumor such as melanoma, head and neck, liver or kidney cancer. The DNA for the CDR3 is TGTGCCAGCAGCCCAACTTCACTAGCGGGGATGCTTACAGATACGCAGTATTTT. Its translation is CASSPTSLAGMLTDTQYF.